This T cell receptor (beta chain) appears in the sequencing data of a study of technical replicates of blood from several donors. Unmatched junction bases numbered 5, after V lost 0 bases and J lost 6 bases. CDR1 is MGHRA and CDR2 is YSYEKL in the germline V gene. The CDR3 loop spans 15 amino acids. Some clones are missing from TCRdb's copy, which holds only in-frame ones; the method was immunoSEQ multiplex PCR. In the table there are 80,000 to 90,000 clones, around 94% of which are singletons. The sequenced sample consisted of T cells isolated from PBMCs. The J gene is TRBJ2-1, the V gene TRBV4-1; TRBD1 aligns across 7 bases. The sequence derives from a human donor in good health. This CDR3 is CASSQEGQTINEQFF. CDR3 sequence (DNA): TGCGCCAGCAGCCAAGAGGGACAGACTATCAATGAGCAGTTCTTC.